The sequence of this T cell receptor (beta chain) was determined in a study of blood T cell repertoires in COVID-19. The wider study: Samples of COVID-19 (acute and convalescent) were obtained from the United States, Italy and Spain. Sources were T cells, B-cell-depleted T cells, or PBMCs; the material itself was cDNA or gDNA.

Per the original data handling: Reference gene primer amplification yielded estimated nucleated cell counts. TCRdb's copy holds only in-frame clones and misses some; the assay was immunoSEQ multiplex PCR. V and J calls and clone size come straight from that table; D and trimming were deduced from the DNA. This sample has 210,000 or so clones, with approximately 85% found just once. Followed over time, Seattle patients had been enrolled while infection was active. Sequencing was done on a sample of peripheral blood. The receptor was isolated from a man aged 50-60 years with COVID-19, enrolled during active disease.

CDR3 sequence reads: CASSRGINEKLFF. CDR3 nucleotide sequence: TGTGCCAGCAGCCGAGGGATCAATGAAAAACTGTTTTTT. The chain employs TRBV14 and TRBJ1-4; D gene ambiguous. Germline V gene lookup returns CDR1 SGHDN and CDR2 FVKESK. The CDR3 is 13 residues long. Trimming took off 4 bases at V and 5 bases at J, with 8 bases between the two ends.